One and the same sample provided the 10 T cell receptor beta chains below, sequenced in a study of blood T cell repertoires in COVID-19. TCRdb's copy holds only in-frame clones and misses some; the assay was immunoSEQ multiplex PCR. Among roughly 81,000 clones, about 85% were seen once, and the ten largest hold more than 2%. Sequencing was carried out using peripheral blood. The source is a woman aged 70-85 years with acute or convalescent COVID-19.

The chain employs TRBV7-3 and TRBJ2-3, with D perhaps matching TRBD2 (6 bases). V was shortened by 4 bases and J by 1 base, with 12 bases between the two germline ends. This CDR3 is 15 amino acids long. The V gene's germline CDR1 is SGHTA and CDR2 FQGTGA. DNA of the CDR3: TGTGCCAGCAGCTCTTACCCGGGGGGCACAGATACGCAGTATTTT. It translates to CASSSYPGGTDTQYF.

The chain is built from TRBV10-1 and TRBJ2-1; TRBD1 aligns across 9 bases. The germline gives CDR1 WNHNN, CDR2 SYGVQD (reference sequence). The CDR3 runs to 15 residues. The V segment lost 2 bases and the J segment 4 bases; nucleotides outside the gene matches: 3. The CDR3 reads CASSETGGIYNEQFF. In nucleotides, the CDR3 is TGCGCCAGCAGTGAGACAGGGGGCATTTACAATGAGCAGTTCTTC.

The chain is built from TRBV5-1 and TRBJ2-2; the match to TRBD2 covers 10 bases. CDR1 and CDR2 from the germline V gene are SGHRS and YFSETQ. The CDR3 has 15 amino acids. V lost 4 bases and J lost 2; bases outside the gene matches: 2. For the CDR3, the DNA is TGCGCCAGCAGCCGGACTAGCGGTAACACCGGGGAGCTGTTTTTT. Protein product: CASSRTSGNTGELFF.

Only one count was recorded for this clone. The rearrangement links TRBV19 to TRBJ1-2; D remains unclear. The CDR3 totals 15 residues. V was trimmed by 2 bases and J by 6 bases, leaving 16 bases between them. Germline CDR1 LNHDA, CDR2 SQIVND (reference sequence). CDR3 in DNA: TGTGCCAGTAGTATAACAGTTTTTCAATTGGATGGCTACACCTTC. Translating it yields CASSITVFQLDGYTF.

This chain links TRBV12-3 or TRBV12-4 with TRBJ1-2; D remains ambiguous. Deletions cut 3 bases from V and 7 bases from J, with 9 bases between. The CDR3 length is 12 residues. CDR3 in DNA: TGTGCCAGCAGTTTTCCCGGAGGTGGCTACACCTTC. It translates to CASSFPGGGYTF.

V usage is TRBV5-1 and J usage is TRBJ2-3, with D possibly matching TRBD1 (6 bases). The V end was cut by 0 bases, the J end by 2 bases, with 10 bases between. Germline V gene lookup returns CDR1 SGHRS and CDR2 YFSETQ. This CDR3 has 15 amino acids. The CDR3 spells CASSLGGQVTDTQYF. CDR3 in DNA: TGCGCCAGCAGCTTGGGGGGACAAGTCACAGATACGCAGTATTTT.

The chain links TRBV5-4 to TRBJ2-1, with 9 bases identical to TRBD2. The CDR3 runs to 16 residues. Trimming removed 0 bases from V and 7 bases from J; junction bases left unmatched: 8. Germline CDR1 reads SGHNT; CDR2 reads YYREEE (reference sequence). This chain's CDR3 is CASSLGAGTSSNEQFF. CDR3 coding DNA: TGTGCCAGCAGCTTGGGGGCCGGGACTAGCTCAAATGAGCAGTTCTTC. Variable domain in full (rest from reference TRBV5-4 and TRBJ2-1): ETGVTQSPTHLIKTRGQQVTLRCSSQSGHNTVSWYQQALGQGPQFIFQYYREEENGRGNFPPRFSGLQFPNYSSELNVNALELDDSALYLCASSLGAGTSSNEQFFGPGTRLTVL.

This clone was observed once. The chain links TRBV29-1 to TRBJ1-2, with TRBD1 identical over 9 bases. CDR1 and CDR2 (germline): SQVTM, ANQGSEA. Losses at the gene ends were 8 bases for V and 8 bases for J; bases not matched to a gene: 12. CDR3 length: 13 amino acids. In nucleotides, the CDR3 is TGCAGCACCTATAAGGGACAGGGTCAAGGCTACACCTTC. Its translation: CSTYKGQGQGYTF.

This clone was counted only a few times. The chain employs TRBV4-2 and TRBJ1-3; no clear D gene. CDR1 and CDR2 (germline): LGHNA, YNFKEQ. The CDR3 covers 15 residues. V lost 0 bases and J 1 base, leaving 7 bases between the germline ends. The DNA of the CDR3 is TGTGCCAGCAGCCAAGATGAGGGATCTGGAAACACCATATATTTT. Translation gives CASSQDEGSGNTIYF.

The genes are TRBV27 and TRBJ1-1; D ambiguous. This CDR3 contains 13 residues. Germline values: CDR1 MNHEY, CDR2 SMNVEV (reference sequence). Trimming took off 1 base at V and 6 bases at J, with 9 bases between the two ends. The DNA for the CDR3 is TGTGCCAGCAGTTTATTTTTGGCAGCTGAAGCTTTCTTT. Translated, it gives CASSLFLAAEAFF.